The source of this T cell receptor (beta chain) is a study of T cells in Graves' hyperthyroidism and ophthalmopathy. For the study at large: Peripheral blood was secured at the point of initial diagnosis, before any treatment. Findings and caveats of the study: Ophthalmopathy was distinguished from stable hyperthyroidism by 13 V-J signatures.

V gave up 3 bases and J gave up 3 bases, with 17 bases separating them. Germline lookup yields CDR1 MDHEN and CDR2 SYDVKM. CDR3 length: 17 amino acids. This clonotype was picked up many times. Its antigen is still unknown. From RNA transcripts, TCR beta CDR3 regions were amplified. The HTBI primer set was used in a first-round RT-PCR of the TCR CDR3. MiXCR, applied by TCRdb to the multiplex PCR reads, yields one record per CDR3 protein. Of around 300,000 distinct CDR3 sequences detected, about an eighth appear once; the ten largest clones hold approximately 7.8%. Hyperthyroidism was newly diagnosed in patients aged 18 to 65 (duration under 2 months). Used for diagnoses were clinical symptoms, serum thyroxine and TRAb, thyroid ultrasound and orbital computed tomography.

V gene TRBV28 combines with J gene TRBJ2-2; the D gene is possibly TRBD2 (5 bases). This sequence originates from a woman in her twenties or thirties with Graves' hyperthyroidism that later progressed to Graves' ophthalmopathy. The sequenced sample was blood. CDR3 bases: TGTGCCAGCAGTTTCGTCACGGACTCGTATTACACCGGGGAGCTGTTTTTT. This translates into CASSFVTDSYYTGELFF.